This entry concerns a single T cell receptor beta chain. The antigen is unknown. This specimen belongs to a study of shared clonotypes between healthy human individuals. Study outcomes and limitations: Naive subsets typically showed greater estimated richness than memory subsets.

Data came from immunoSEQ multiplex PCR; TCRdb stores just in-frame clones and leaves some out. The table includes about 2.3 million clones, just over 90% detected once. Germline V CDR1 and CDR2: MDHEN, SYDVKM. Deletions cut 5 bases from V and 11 bases from J, with 22 bases between. This CDR3 contains 15 residues. Every one of the donors was a Caucasian adult that lived in Nashville, Tennessee. The chain joins TRBV28 to TRBJ1-5, with D tentatively TRBD1 (5 bases). This TCR was sampled from a man between 18 and 35 years old in good health. Some clones in this sample may be carry-over from other donors' samples. The sequencing sample was made of naive CD4+ T cells from PBMCs. The subset was: CD45RA+ positively selected. Here the CDR3 DNA reads TGTGCCAGCAGTCGGTCCCTGGGACGTACTCCGTCCCAGCATTTT. It translates to CASSRSLGRTPSQHF.